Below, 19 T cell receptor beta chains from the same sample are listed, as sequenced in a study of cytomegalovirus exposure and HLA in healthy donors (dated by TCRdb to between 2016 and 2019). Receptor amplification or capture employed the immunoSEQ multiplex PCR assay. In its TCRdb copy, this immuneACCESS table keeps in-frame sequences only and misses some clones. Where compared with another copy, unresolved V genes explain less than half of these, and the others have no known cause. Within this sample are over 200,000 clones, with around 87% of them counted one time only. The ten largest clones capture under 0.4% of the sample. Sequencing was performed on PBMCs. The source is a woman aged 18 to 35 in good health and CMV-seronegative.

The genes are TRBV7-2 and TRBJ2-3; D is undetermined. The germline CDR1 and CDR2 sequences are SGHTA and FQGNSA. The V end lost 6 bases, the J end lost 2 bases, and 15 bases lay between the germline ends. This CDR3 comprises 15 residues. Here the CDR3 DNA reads TGTGCCAGCAGTGGCGGCCCGATGGTCACAGATACGCAGTATTTT. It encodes CASSGGPMVTDTQYF.

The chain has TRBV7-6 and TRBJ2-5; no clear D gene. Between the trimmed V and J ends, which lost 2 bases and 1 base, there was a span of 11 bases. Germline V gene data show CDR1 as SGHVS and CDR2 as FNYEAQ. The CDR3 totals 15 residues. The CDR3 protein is CASSLQATPQETQYF. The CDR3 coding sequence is TGTGCCAGCAGCTTACAAGCGACTCCCCAAGAGACCCAGTACTTC.

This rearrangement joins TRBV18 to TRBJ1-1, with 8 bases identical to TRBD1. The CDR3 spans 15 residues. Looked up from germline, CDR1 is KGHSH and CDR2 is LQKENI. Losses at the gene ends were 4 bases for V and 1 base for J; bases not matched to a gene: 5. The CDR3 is CASSLAGTGNTEAFF. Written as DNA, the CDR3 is TGTGCCAGCTCACTAGCCGGGACAGGGAACACTGAAGCTTTCTTT.

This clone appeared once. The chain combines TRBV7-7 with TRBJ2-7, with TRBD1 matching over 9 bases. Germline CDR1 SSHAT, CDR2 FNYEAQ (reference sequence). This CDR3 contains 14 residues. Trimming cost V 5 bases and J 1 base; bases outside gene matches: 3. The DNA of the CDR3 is TGTGCCAGCAGCGCGGGACAGGGATCCTACGAGCAGTACGTC. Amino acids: CASSAGQGSYEQYV.

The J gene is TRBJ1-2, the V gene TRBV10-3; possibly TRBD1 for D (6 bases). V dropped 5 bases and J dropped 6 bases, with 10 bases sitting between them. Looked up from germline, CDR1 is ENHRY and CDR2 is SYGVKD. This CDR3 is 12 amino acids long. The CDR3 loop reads CAISPEGDGYTF. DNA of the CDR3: TGTGCCATCAGTCCCGAGGGGGATGGCTACACCTTC.

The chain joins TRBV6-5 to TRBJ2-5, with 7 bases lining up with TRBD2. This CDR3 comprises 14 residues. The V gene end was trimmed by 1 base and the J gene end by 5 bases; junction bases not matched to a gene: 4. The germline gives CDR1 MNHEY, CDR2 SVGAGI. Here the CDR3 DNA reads TGTGCCAGCAGTTACTTCGCCGGGAGGGAGACCCAGTACTTC. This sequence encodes CASSYFAGRETQYF.

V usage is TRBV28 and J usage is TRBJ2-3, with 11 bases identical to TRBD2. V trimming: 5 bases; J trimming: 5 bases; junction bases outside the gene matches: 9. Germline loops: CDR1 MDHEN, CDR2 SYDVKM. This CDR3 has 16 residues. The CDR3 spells CASSPSGGQKRDTQYF. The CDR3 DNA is TGTGCCAGCAGTCCTAGCGGGGGGCAAAAAAGAGATACGCAGTATTTT.

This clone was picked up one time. CDR3 region: CASSPGTGATGELFF. The DNA of the CDR3 is TGTGCCAGCTCACCCGGGACAGGGGCCACCGGGGAGCTGTTTTTT. V gene TRBV18 combines with J gene TRBJ2-2; 10 nucleotides align to TRBD1. The CDR3 sequence is 15 residues long. V gave up 3 bases and J gave up 4 bases; unmatched junction bases: 2. In germline, CDR1 is KGHSH, CDR2 LQKENI.

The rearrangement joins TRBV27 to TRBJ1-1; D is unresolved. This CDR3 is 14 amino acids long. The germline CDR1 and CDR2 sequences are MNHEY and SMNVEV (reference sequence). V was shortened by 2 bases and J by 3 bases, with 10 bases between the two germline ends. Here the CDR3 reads CASSLAEQDTEAFF. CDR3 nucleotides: TGTGCCAGCAGTTTAGCAGAGCAGGACACTGAAGCTTTCTTT.

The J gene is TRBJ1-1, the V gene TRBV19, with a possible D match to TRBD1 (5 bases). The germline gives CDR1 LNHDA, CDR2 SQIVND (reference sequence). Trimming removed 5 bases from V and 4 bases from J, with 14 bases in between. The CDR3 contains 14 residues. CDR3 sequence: CASSWSRQSTEAFF. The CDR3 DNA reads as TGTGCCAGTAGTTGGTCCAGACAGAGCACTGAAGCTTTCTTT.

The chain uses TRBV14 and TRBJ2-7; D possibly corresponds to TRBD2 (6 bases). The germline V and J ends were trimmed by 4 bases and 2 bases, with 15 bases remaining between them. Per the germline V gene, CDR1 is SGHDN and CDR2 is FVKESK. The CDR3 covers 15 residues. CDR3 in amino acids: CASSPRDSWAYEQYF. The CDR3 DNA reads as TGTGCCAGCAGCCCACGGGACTCTTGGGCCTACGAGCAGTACTTC.

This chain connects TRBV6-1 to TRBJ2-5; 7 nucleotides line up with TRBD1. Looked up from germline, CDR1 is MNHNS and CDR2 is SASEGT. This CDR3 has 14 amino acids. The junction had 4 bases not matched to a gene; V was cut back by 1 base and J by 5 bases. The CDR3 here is CASSEEGAGETQYF. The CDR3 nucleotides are TGTGCCAGCAGTGAAGAGGGGGCCGGGGAGACCCAGTACTTC.

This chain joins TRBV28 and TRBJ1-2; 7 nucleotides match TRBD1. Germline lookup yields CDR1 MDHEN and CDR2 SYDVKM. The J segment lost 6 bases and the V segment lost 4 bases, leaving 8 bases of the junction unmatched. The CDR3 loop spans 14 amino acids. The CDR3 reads CASSSDRVENGYTF. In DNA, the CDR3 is TGTGCCAGCAGTTCAGACAGGGTCGAGAATGGCTACACCTTC.

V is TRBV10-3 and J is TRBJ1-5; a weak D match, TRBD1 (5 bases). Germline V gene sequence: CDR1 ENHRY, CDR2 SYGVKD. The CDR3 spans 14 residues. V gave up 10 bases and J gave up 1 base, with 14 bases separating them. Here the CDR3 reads CATGPKGSNQPQHF. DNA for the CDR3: TGTGCCACAGGGCCTAAGGGGAGCAATCAGCCCCAGCATTTT.

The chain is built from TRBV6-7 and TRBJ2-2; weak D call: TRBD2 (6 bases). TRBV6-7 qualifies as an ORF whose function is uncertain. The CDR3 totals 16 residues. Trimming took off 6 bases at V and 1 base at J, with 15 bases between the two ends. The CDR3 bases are TGTGCCAGCAGACCCGCGGGACTCAAGAACACCGGGGAGCTGTTTTTT. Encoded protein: CASRPAGLKNTGELFF.

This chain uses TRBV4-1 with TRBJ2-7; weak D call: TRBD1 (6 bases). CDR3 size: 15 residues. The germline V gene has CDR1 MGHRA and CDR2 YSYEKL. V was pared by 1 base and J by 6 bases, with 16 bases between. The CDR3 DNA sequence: TGCGCCAGCAGCCAAGGAGGGGGTCCTCTCTCCGAGCAGTACTTC. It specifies CASSQGGGPLSEQYF.

The CDR3 loop is CASSFAGGYSGNTIYF. In DNA, the CDR3 is TGTGCCAGCAGCTTCGCAGGGGGTTACTCTGGAAACACCATATATTTT. The V and J genes are TRBV5-5 and TRBJ1-3, with TRBD1 identical over 7 bases. CDR1 and CDR2 (germline): SGHKS, YYEKEE (reference sequence). Trimming removed 2 bases from V and 0 bases from J; junction bases left unmatched: 5. This CDR3 has 16 residues.

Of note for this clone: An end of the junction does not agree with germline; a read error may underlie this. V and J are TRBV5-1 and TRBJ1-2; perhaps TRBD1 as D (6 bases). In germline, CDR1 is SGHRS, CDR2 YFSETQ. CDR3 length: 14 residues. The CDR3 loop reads CASSTGTRGRGYTF. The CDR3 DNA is TGTGCCAGCAGCACCGGGACAAGAGGTCGCGGCTACACCTTC.

The CDR3 is CASKGLALSGELFF. The CDR3, as DNA: TGTGCCAGCAAGGGACTAGCTTTGTCCGGGGAGCTGTTTTTT. V gene TRBV6-4 combines with J gene TRBJ2-2; 9 bases align to TRBD2. CDR1 is MRHNA and CDR2 is SNTAGT in the germline V gene. The CDR3 is 14 amino acids. Trimming took 7 bases from V and 6 from J; bases not matched to a gene: 6.